The 14 T cell receptor beta chains below all came from one sample that was sequenced in a study of monozygotic twins with inflammatory bowel disease. TCRdb reanalyzed the 5' RACE reads, giving one entry per CDR3 protein sequence and no DNA. Recorded here are fewer than 350,000 distinct CDR3 sequences; the top ten clones represent around 2%. Sequencing used blood. Source of these receptors: a human donor with ulcerative colitis or Crohn's disease, or a healthy co-twin of an affected twin (not recorded which).

The chain uses TRBV5-1 and TRBJ1-2. CDR1 and CDR2 from the germline V gene are SGHRS and YFSETQ. The CDR3 runs to 15 residues. CDR3 loop: CASSQTGRLLYGYTF.

The chain couples TRBV27 to TRBJ2-6. CDR1 MNHEY and CDR2 SMNVEV come from the germline V gene (reference sequence). This CDR3 is built from 14 residues. This CDR3 is CASSTLSGANVLTF.

The J gene is TRBJ2-5, the V gene TRBV10-3. Germline V gives CDR1 ENHRY, CDR2 SYGVKD. The CDR3 is made up of 11 amino acids. The CDR3 here is CAISEEETQYF.

This chain links TRBV27 with TRBJ2-6. The CDR3 sequence is 15 residues long. The germline CDR1 and CDR2 sequences are MNHEY and SMNVEV (reference sequence). This CDR3 reads CASSTSRSGANVLTF.

The rearrangement joins TRBV10-1 to TRBJ2-6; TCRdb returns TRBD1, unconfirmable since there is no DNA. The CDR3 contains 16 residues. The germline V gene has CDR1 WNHNN and CDR2 SYGVQD (reference sequence). The CDR3 region is CASFPDSFSGANVLTF.

This rearrangement joins TRBV12-3 or TRBV12-4 to TRBJ1-4. There are 13 residues in the CDR3. The CDR3 here is CASGRAYNEKLFF.

The chain employs TRBV7-2 and TRBJ1-2; no DNA is available, so the TRBD1 call from TCRdb remains unchecked. The CDR3 has 15 amino acids. Germline V gives CDR1 SGHTA, CDR2 FQGNSA. This CDR3 is CASSFFWTPNYGYTF.

The chain links TRBV14 to TRBJ2-3; TCRdb lists TRBD2, though no DNA is available to test this call. The CDR3 sequence is 22 residues long. The germline V gene has CDR1 SGHDN and CDR2 FVKESK. CDR3 protein: CASSQDLKGEVGLAGPTDTQYF.

This chain uses TRBV6-6 with TRBJ1-5. The CDR3 runs 13 residues. In germline, CDR1 is MNHNY, CDR2 SVGAGI (reference sequence). This CDR3 is CASSYSQWKPQHF.

The V gene is TRBV28, the J gene TRBJ2-1. Germline CDR1 MDHEN, CDR2 SYDVKM. The CDR3 contains 12 residues. This chain's CDR3 is CASSSSRREQFF.

The chain carries TRBV4-1 and TRBJ2-3; no DNA is available, so the TRBD1 call from TCRdb remains unchecked. The CDR3 totals 16 residues. Germline values: CDR1 MGHRA, CDR2 YSYEKL. CDR3 residues: CASSPQRDRSTDTQYF.

The V call is TRBV10-2, the J call TRBJ2-7. CDR1 and CDR2 from the germline V gene are WSHSY and SAAADI. The CDR3 is 13 residues long. The CDR3 spells CASSRQISYEQYF.

This chain links TRBV11-1 with TRBJ2-1; lacking DNA, the TRBD2 call made by TCRdb goes unchecked. The germline CDR1 and CDR2 sequences are SGHAT and FQDESV (reference sequence). This CDR3 is built from 18 residues. CDR3 loop: CASQPTSGDVSSYNEQFF.

The rearrangement joins TRBV12-3 or TRBV12-4 to TRBJ1-2; the D call of TRBD1 rests on TCRdb alone, since no DNA is present to check it. The CDR3 consists of 13 residues. CDR3 protein: CASGPQENYGYTF.